This TCR beta chain was sequenced for a study of early T cells in non-severe SARS-CoV-2 infection. About the study: The input, bulk RNA from unsorted whole blood, was sequenced, and chains were unpaired.

The table lists this clonotype with many counts. The TCR library protocol was used to attach unique molecular identifiers. These identifiers were attached to individual cDNA molecules. TCRdb called the 5' RACE reads again in MiXCR, with one record for every CDR3 protein. The profile shows fewer than 35,000 distinct CDR3 sequences, around 6% of them singletons. Material for sequencing was whole blood. The sequence derives from an adult who was a healthcare worker with PCR-confirmed SARS-CoV-2 infection or an uninfected control (not recorded which).

In DNA, the CDR3 is TGTGCCTGGATGGGAAGACGCCCCGATGAGCAGTTCTTC. Translation: CAWMGRRPDEQFF. The chain carries TRBV30 and TRBJ2-1; no clear D. Per the germline V gene, CDR1 is GTSNPN and CDR2 is SVGIG (reference sequence). Trimming left V 4 bases short and J 8 bases short, with 15 bases between. There are 13 residues in the CDR3. Based on the CDR3 plus reference TRBV30 and TRBJ2-1, the full variable domain is SQTIHQWPATLVQPVGSPLSLECTVEGTSNPNLYWYRQAAGRGLQLLFYSVGIGQISSEVPQNLSASRPQDRQFILSSKKLLLSDSGFYLCAWMGRRPDEQFFGPGTRLTVL.